The 25 T cell receptor beta chains in this list originate from one sample, sequenced in a study of regulatory T cells in long-lasting Graves disease. HTBI primers from iRepertoire and Arm-PCR of CDR3 regions yielded the TCR beta libraries. TCRdb re-analysed the multiplex PCR reads in MiXCR, keeping a single row per CDR3 protein. The repertoire holds a few hundred thousand distinct CDR3 sequences, around a sixth seen once, with about 15% in the top ten. Time point in this sample: newly diagnosed GD, antithyroid drugs for less than 3 months. Generation of the TCR library employed RNA extracted from PBMCs. These data are also associated with another study on T cells in Graves' hyperthyroidism and ophthalmopathy.

The sample here was peripheral blood mononuclear cells (PBMCs), taken at new diagnosis, from a patient treated with antithyroid drugs. These TCRs come from a woman in her twenties or thirties with Graves disease.

The chain links TRBV7-9 to TRBJ1-2; no firm D call. Trimming cost V 6 bases and J 8 bases, with 25 bases left between them. Germline V gene data show CDR1 as SEHNR and CDR2 as FQNEAQ (reference sequence). This CDR3 contains 16 residues. For the CDR3, the DNA is TGTGCCAGCAGTTACCACATACCCTCTTCGTTGGGGGGCTACACCTTC. This sequence encodes CASSYHIPSSLGGYTF.

Regarding this clonotype: A clone one base away is much larger, so this may be a read error. No conserved phenylalanine or tryptophan ends this CDR3, so it is likely a read error. The chain recombines TRBV2 with TRBJ1-3; D is unresolved. Trimming stripped 3 bases from V and 3 bases from J, with 6 bases between. The CDR3 spans 13 residues. Germline V gene data show CDR1 as SNHLY and CDR2 as FYNNEI. In nucleotides, the CDR3 is TGTGCCAGCAGTGATGGGTTTGGAAACACCATATATTCT. This codes for CASSDGFGNTIYS.

This clonotype was seen at least ten times. CDR3 region: CASSLMGQGADTQYF. CDR3 in DNA: TGTGCCAGCAGCTTAATGGGACAGGGGGCAGATACGCAGTATTTT. The rearrangement joins TRBV7-2 to TRBJ2-3; 11 bases agree with TRBD1. The V gene's germline CDR1 is SGHTA and CDR2 FQGNSA. V lost 2 bases and J lost 4; bases outside the gene matches: 2. This CDR3 region has 15 residues.

Many counts were recorded for this clonotype. This CDR3 reads CSANEGKGTYGYTF. The CDR3 bases are TGCAGTGCTAACGAAGGGAAGGGAACATATGGCTACACCTTC. The chain recombines TRBV20-1 with TRBJ1-2, with D hard to call. V shed 4 bases and J shed 5 bases, with 17 bases lying between them. The CDR3 spans 14 residues. Germline V gene data show CDR1 as DFQATT and CDR2 as SNEGSKA (reference sequence).

In this sample, this clonotype turned up a few times. V and J are TRBV6-1 and TRBJ2-7; D is possibly TRBD1 (5 bases). Trimming shortened V by 8 bases and J by 5 bases, and 19 bases separated the two germline ends. The germline V gene has CDR1 MNHNS and CDR2 SASEGT. The CDR3 spans 14 residues. For the CDR3, the DNA is TGTGCCAGCGTTAATGGGGCGCTTAGGGACGAGCAGTACTTC. As protein: CASVNGALRDEQYF.

This clonotype was counted many times. The chain has TRBV7-9 and TRBJ1-2; D is uncertain. The CDR3 is 14 residues long. The germline V and J ends were trimmed by 5 bases and 6 bases, with 16 bases remaining between them. The germline gives CDR1 SEHNR, CDR2 FQNEAQ (reference sequence). CDR3 protein: CASSQSMGWDGYTF. The CDR3 DNA follows: TGTGCCAGCAGCCAGAGTATGGGGTGGGATGGCTACACCTTC.

This clonotype has ten or more counts. The chain recombines TRBV20-1 with TRBJ1-4; 10 bases are shared with TRBD1. The V segment lost 6 bases and the J segment 6 bases; nucleotides outside the gene matches: 10. CDR3 length: 15 amino acids. CDR1 and CDR2 from the germline V gene are DFQATT and SNEGSKA (reference sequence). The CDR3 region is CSAQTDGTGDEKLFF. CDR3 coding DNA: TGCAGTGCGCAAACTGACGGGACAGGGGATGAAAAACTGTTTTTT.

V gene TRBV7-3 combines with J gene TRBJ1-1, with 10 bases that match TRBD1. The CDR3 is made up of 15 amino acids. Germline CDR1 is SGHTA and CDR2 is FQGTGA. V was clipped by 0 bases and J by 4 bases; unmatched bases: 2. The CDR3: CASSLTGQGVTEAFF. As DNA, the CDR3 is TGTGCCAGCAGCTTAACCGGACAGGGGGTCACTGAAGCTTTCTTT. Full variable domain (rest looked up from reference TRBV7-3 and TRBJ1-1): GAGVSQTPSNKVTEKGKYVELRCDPISGHTALYWYRQSLGQGPEFLIYFQGTGAADDSGLPNDRFFAVRPEGSVSTLKIQRTERGDSAVYLCASSLTGQGVTEAFFGQGTRLTVV.

At least ten counts were recorded for this clonotype. The gene calls are TRBV6-2 or TRBV6-3 and TRBJ2-3; D unclear. Trimming left V 5 bases short and J 4 bases short, with 13 bases between. The germline gives CDR1 MNHEY, CDR2 SVGEGT. CDR3 size: 14 residues. The CDR3 loop is CASSTPPTSDTQYF. The CDR3 DNA reads as TGTGCCAGCAGTACTCCCCCGACTTCAGATACGCAGTATTTT.

In this sample, this clonotype turned up many times. The V call is TRBV12-3 or TRBV12-4, the J call TRBJ1-5; D ambiguous. The germline V and J ends were trimmed by 7 bases and 0 bases, with 13 bases remaining between them. CDR3 size: 15 residues. The CDR3 region has the DNA TGTGCCAGCACTAAGGCGCCAGGTAGCAATCAGCCCCAGCATTTT. It is translated as CASTKAPGSNQPQHF.

This clonotype was detected ten times or more. The chain links TRBV20-1 to TRBJ2-1; D gene uncertain. The CDR3 totals 15 residues. The V gene's germline CDR1 is DFQATT and CDR2 SNEGSKA (reference sequence). V was pared by 2 bases and J by 4 bases, with 15 bases between. Written as DNA, the CDR3 is TGCAGTGCTAGAATGTCCACTCTGAAATACAATGAGCAGTTCTTC. Amino acids: CSARMSTLKYNEQFF.

This clonotype has only a few counts. V usage is TRBV20-1 and J usage is TRBJ2-5, with D maybe TRBD1 (6 bases). The V end was cut by 5 bases, the J end by 1 base, with 14 bases between. CDR1 is DFQATT, CDR2 SNEGSKA, per germline (reference sequence). The CDR3 is made up of 14 amino acids. The CDR3 coding sequence is TGCAGTGCTTTTAACAGGGATTTCCAAGAGACCCAGTACTTC. Its protein product is CSAFNRDFQETQYF.

This clonotype appeared a few times. The chain has TRBV20-1 and TRBJ1-6; no definite D call. V lost 5 bases, J lost 6 bases, and 17 bases lay in between. Per germline, CDR1 DFQATT and CDR2 SNEGSKA (reference sequence). This CDR3 is built from 15 residues. CDR3: CSARVGSALNSPLHF. CDR3 bases: TGCAGTGCTCGGGTTGGGTCGGCTCTTAATTCACCCCTCCACTTT.

In its sample, this clonotype was seen many times. V gene TRBV11-2 combines with J gene TRBJ2-2; 7 bases agree with TRBD1. This CDR3 comprises 16 residues. The V and J ends lost 2 bases and 0 bases, in that order; junction bases with no gene match: 3. From germline, CDR1 is SGHAT and CDR2 FQNNGV. As DNA, the CDR3 is TGTGCCAGCAGCTTAAATACAGGGGCGAACACCGGGGAGCTGTTTTTT. Its translation is CASSLNTGANTGELFF.

The chain has TRBV7-9 and TRBJ1-2; D call uncertain. V was cut by 6 bases and J by 4 bases, with 18 bases left in between. This CDR3 region has 15 residues. CDR1 and CDR2 from the germline V gene are SEHNR and FQNEAQ (reference sequence). CDR3: CASRGGYLEGYGYTF. CDR3 in DNA: TGTGCCAGCAGAGGAGGTTACCTTGAGGGCTATGGCTACACCTTC.

In this sample, this clonotype turned up many times. The chain has TRBV7-2 and TRBJ1-5; 8 nucleotides agree with TRBD1. There are 15 residues in the CDR3. Germline assignment: CDR1 SGHTA and CDR2 FQGNSA. J gave up 6 bases and V 6 bases, and 10 bases lay outside the gene matches. DNA for the CDR3: TGTGCCAGCAGTCAGGACAGGGTGTCGGGTCAGCCCCAGCATTTT. This encodes CASSQDRVSGQPQHF.

Ten or more counts support this clonotype. CDR3 nucleotides: TGTGCCAGCTCACTGGGGGCAGCTAACTATGGCTACACCTTC. Amino acid sequence: CASSLGAANYGYTF. The V gene is TRBV18, the J gene TRBJ1-2; the D gene is possibly TRBD1 (6 bases). The germline V and J ends were trimmed by 4 bases and 0 bases, with 9 bases remaining between them. CDR3 size: 14 residues. Looked up from germline, CDR1 is KGHSH and CDR2 is LQKENI. Looking up the rest from reference TRBV18 and TRBJ1-2 gives the full variable domain: NAGVMQNPRHLVRRRGQEARLRCSPMKGHSHVYWYRQLPEEGLKFMVYLQKENIIDESGMPKERFSAEFPKEGPSILRIQQVVRGDSAAYFCASSLGAANYGYTFGSGTRLTVV.

V usage is TRBV11-2 and J usage is TRBJ2-1, with TRBD1 identical over 7 bases. Germline V lookup: CDR1 SGHAT, CDR2 FQNNGV. The CDR3 extends over 16 amino acids. Trimming at V came to 6 bases and at J to 2 bases, leaving 10 bases not matched to a gene. The CDR3 DNA follows: TGTGCCAGCAGTCAACCGGGACAGAGCGCCTACAATGAGCAGTTCTTC. This gives the protein CASSQPGQSAYNEQFF.

The sample holds a few counts of this clonotype. The chain is built from TRBV19 and TRBJ1-6; 7 nucleotides line up with TRBD1. The CDR3 loop spans 14 amino acids. V lost 5 bases and J lost 8; bases outside the gene matches: 6. The germline CDR1 and CDR2 sequences are LNHDA and SQIVND (reference sequence). This CDR3 is CASSVRDSYSPLHF. Here the CDR3 DNA reads TGTGCCAGTAGTGTCCGGGACAGCTATTCACCCCTCCACTTT.

Note on this clonotype: This may stem from a read error, because a much larger clone lies one nucleotide away. The CDR3 reads CASSERNLKSEAFF. CDR3 DNA sequence: TGTGCCAGCAGTGAACGCAATTTGAAGTCTGAAGCTTTCTTT. The chain is built from TRBV2 and TRBJ1-1, with D unclear. Trimming pared 2 bases from V and 6 bases from J, leaving 13 bases between. Germline CDR1 is SNHLY and CDR2 is FYNNEI. The CDR3 is made up of 14 amino acids.

This clonotype has ten or more counts. The rearrangement joins TRBV6-1 to TRBJ1-6; D not certain. The germline gives CDR1 MNHNS, CDR2 SASEGT. This CDR3 region has 13 residues. V was pared by 2 bases and J by 5 bases, with 4 bases between. As DNA, the CDR3 is TGTGCCAGCAGTGAACAGAATAATTCACCCCTCCACTTT. Translated: CASSEQNNSPLHF.

This clonotype was detected many times. The V gene is TRBV6-1, the J gene TRBJ1-2, with D tentatively TRBD1 (5 bases). Germline V lookup: CDR1 MNHNS, CDR2 SASEGT. This CDR3 is 16 amino acids long. The germline V and J ends were trimmed by 4 bases and 8 bases, with 23 bases remaining between them. The CDR3: CASSVDSGAGGGGYTF. CDR3 coding DNA: TGTGCCAGCAGTGTGGACTCCGGGGCTGGCGGCGGCGGCTACACCTTC.

Many counts were recorded for this clonotype. The V and J genes are TRBV24-1 and TRBJ2-1, with TRBD2 matching 9 bases. J was trimmed by 6 bases and V by 3 bases; bases with no gene match: 8. The CDR3 loop spans 16 amino acids. Germline V gene sequence: CDR1 KGHDR, CDR2 SFDVKD. The CDR3 DNA sequence: TGTGCCACCAGTGATCCCGCTAGCGGGGCCAGCAATGAGCAGTTCTTC. It codes for CATSDPASGASNEQFF.

The gene calls are TRBV3-1 and TRBJ1-2; 7 bases fit TRBD1. Germline CDR1 LGHDT, CDR2 YNNKEL (reference sequence). The CDR3 runs to 14 residues. V gave up 5 bases and J gave up 8 bases; unmatched junction bases: 11. CDR3 in amino acids: CASSWDSERYGYTF. The DNA of the CDR3 is TGTGCCAGCAGCTGGGACAGTGAGCGGTACGGCTACACCTTC. The whole variable domain, remainder taken from reference TRBV3-1 and TRBJ1-2, is DTAVSQTPKYLVTQMGNDKSIKCEQNLGHDTMYWYKQDSKKFLKIMFSYNNKELIINETVPNRFSPKSPDKAHLNLHINSLELGDSAVYFCASSWDSERYGYTFGSGTRLTVV.

This clonotype showed up just a few times. The J gene is TRBJ1-1, the V gene TRBV19, with a weak D call TRBD1 (5 bases). There are 14 residues in the CDR3. V lost 4 bases and J 2 bases, leaving 11 bases between the germline ends. Germline V gives CDR1 LNHDA, CDR2 SQIVND (reference sequence). DNA for the CDR3: TGTGCCAGTAGTAGAAACACAGGCAACACTGAAGCTTTCTTT. This gives the protein CASSRNTGNTEAFF.